A selection of T cell receptor beta chains follows, all from one sample in a study of blood T cell repertoires in COVID-19. Sequencing was performed with immunoSEQ multiplex PCR; in TCRdb, only in-frame clones are kept and a portion is missing. This table holds 260,000 or so clones, 85% found once. The sample consisted of PBMCs or T cells enriched from blood (not recorded which). These receptors originate from a woman between 45 and 65 years old who had recovered from COVID-19. Both conserved end residues are part of each CDR3. Fields, in order: clone size, J gene, V gene, D gene, CDR3 protein, CDR3 DNA. The D gene is left open where the match is weak. Clone size is shown for a subset of rows, as once, few, many or a class of expanded clone.

. TRBJ1-4 TRBV18 . CASSPSGSRLTNEKLFF TGTGCCAGCTCACCTTCTGGCTCGCGGTTAACTAATGAAAAACTGTTTTTT
. TRBJ2-7 TRBV6-5 TRBD2 CASTRTSSSYEQYF TGTGCCAGCACCAGGACTAGCAGCTCCTACGAGCAGTACTTC
. TRBJ1-5 TRBV6-2/TRBV6-3 TRBD1 CASSLQGAQPQHF TGTGCCAGCAGCTTACAGGGGGCTCAGCCCCAGCATTTT
. TRBJ2-7 TRBV28 TRBD1 CASSRGGQGYEQYF TGTGCCAGCAGTCGTGGAGGACAGGGTTACGAGCAGTACTTC
. TRBJ1-1 TRBV5-1 TRBD1 CASSLAGTGNTEAFF TGCGCCAGCAGCTTGGCGGGGACAGGGAACACTGAAGCTTTCTTT
. TRBJ2-3 TRBV7-9 TRBD2 CASSSSGRGDTQYF TGTGCCAGCAGCTCTAGCGGGAGGGGAGATACGCAGTATTTT
. TRBJ1-3 TRBV18 . CASSHRNRGTGNTIYF TGTGCCAGCTCACACAGGAATAGGGGTACTGGAAACACCATATATTTT
. TRBJ1-1 TRBV28 TRBD1 CASRPTGGTNTEAFF TGTGCCAGCAGGCCGACAGGGGGCACGAACACTGAAGCTTTCTTT
. TRBJ2-2 TRBV7-2 TRBD2 CASSLVSGANTGELFF TGTGCCAGCAGCTTAGTAAGCGGGGCGAACACCGGGGAGCTGTTTTTT
. TRBJ2-3 TRBV5-6 TRBD1 CASSTGTGMGTDTQYF TGTGCCAGCAGCACTGGGACAGGGATGGGAACAGATACGCAGTATTTT
few TRBJ1-2 TRBV4-3 . CASSQDTASNYGYTF TGCGCCAGCAGCCAAGACACAGCCTCTAACTATGGCTACACCTTC
. TRBJ1-1 TRBV14 . CASSQYSVEAFF TGTGCCAGCAGCCAATATTCAGTTGAAGCTTTCTTT
. TRBJ1-2 TRBV27 TRBD1 CASRTRTGIGYTF TGTGCCAGCAGAACTCGGACAGGGATAGGCTACACCTTC
. TRBJ1-1 TRBV7-6 . CASSLGPGENTEAFF TGTGCCAGCAGCTTAGGTCCGGGGGAGAACACTGAAGCTTTCTTT
. TRBJ1-4 TRBV12-3/TRBV12-4 TRBD1 CASTRGPNEKLFF TGTGCCAGCACCAGGGGGCCTAATGAAAAACTGTTTTTT
. TRBJ2-1 TRBV15 TRBD2 CATSRGGAIFLEQFF TGTGCCACCAGCCGCGGGGGGGCCATTTTTCTTGAGCAGTTCTTC
. TRBJ1-2 TRBV24-1 TRBD1 CATSSGDRSNYGYTF TGTGCCACCAGTTCGGGGGACAGATCTAACTATGGCTACACCTTC
once TRBJ1-2 TRBV6-5 TRBD1 CASSGTGRNYGYTF TGTGCCAGCAGCGGGACAGGGAGAAACTATGGCTACACCTTC
. TRBJ1-3 TRBV18 TRBD1 CASSRDRGSGNTIYF TGTGCCAGCTCACGGGACAGGGGGAGTGGAAACACCATATATTTT
. TRBJ2-2 TRBV29-1 TRBD2 CSVVGGAATGELFF TGCAGCGTTGTCGGGGGGGCGGCCACCGGGGAGCTGTTTTTT
. TRBJ2-5 TRBV7-2 . CASSYQGAGVKGTQYF TGTGCCAGCAGCTACCAGGGGGCGGGAGTAAAGGGGACCCAGTACTTC
. TRBJ1-3 TRBV11-2 TRBD1 CASSNRGVSGNTIYF TGTGCCAGCAGCAACAGGGGAGTCTCTGGAAACACCATATATTTT
. TRBJ1-1 TRBV30 . CAWSVKAGMNTEAFF TGTGCCTGGAGTGTGAAGGCGGGGATGAACACTGAAGCTTTCTTT
once TRBJ2-5 TRBV5-4 TRBD2 CASRVGGRSQETQYF TGTGCCAGCAGAGTTGGCGGGAGGTCCCAAGAGACCCAGTACTTC
. TRBJ1-2 TRBV3-1/TRBV3-2 . CASSQTDRSNYGYTF TGTGCCAGCAGCCAAACTGACAGGTCTAACTATGGCTACACCTTC
. TRBJ1-3 TRBV4-3 TRBD1 CASSMRQGPGNTIYF TGCGCCAGCAGCATGAGACAGGGCCCTGGAAACACCATATATTTT
. TRBJ2-7 TRBV28 TRBD1 CASMGGQGFNEQYF TGTGCCAGTATGGGAGGACAGGGGTTTAACGAGCAGTACTTC
. TRBJ2-7 TRBV5-1 . CASSLGASVDNYEQYF TGCGCCAGCAGCTTGGGGGCTAGCGTAGACAACTACGAGCAGTACTTC
. TRBJ2-7 TRBV29-1 . CSVVGSQVSSYEQYF TGCAGCGTTGTGGGCAGTCAAGTGAGCTCCTACGAGCAGTACTTC
. TRBJ2-3 TRBV5-1 . CASSLQALGTDTQYF TGCGCCAGCAGCTTACAGGCCTTAGGCACAGATACGCAGTATTTT
. TRBJ2-7 TRBV7-3 TRBD2 CASSPTGERGNYEQYF TGTGCCAGCAGCCCCACCGGGGAGCGGGGGAACTACGAGCAGTACTTC
. TRBJ2-5 TRBV5-5 TRBD2 CASSRGLAGGGEGTQYF TGTGCCAGCAGCCGGGGACTAGCGGGAGGCGGGGAGGGGACCCAGTACTTC
. TRBJ2-7 TRBV4-2 . CASSPGGSYEQYF TGTGCCAGCAGCCCTGGGGGGAGTTACGAGCAGTACTTC
. TRBJ1-5 TRBV2 . CASSAGTRAGEPQHF TGTGCCAGCAGTGCTGGGACACGCGCTGGTGAGCCCCAGCATTTT
. TRBJ2-7 TRBV7-2 . CASSPDRGGTYEQYF TGTGCCAGCAGCCCCGACCGGGGAGGAACCTACGAGCAGTACTTC
. TRBJ2-2 TRBV7-9 TRBD1 CASSSGQVPTGELFF TGTGCCAGCAGCTCAGGACAGGTTCCCACCGGGGAGCTGTTTTTT
. TRBJ1-5 TRBV10-3 TRBD1 CAIRGDSPNQPQHF TGTGCCATCAGAGGGGACAGCCCCAATCAGCCCCAGCATTTT
few TRBJ2-7 TRBV4-1 . CASSQPGTLLTYEQYF TGCGCCAGCAGCCAACCCGGGACTTTACTAACCTACGAGCAGTACTTC
. TRBJ1-1 TRBV9 TRBD1 CASSVAGTVSGTEAFF TGTGCCAGCAGCGTAGCTGGGACAGTTTCAGGCACTGAAGCTTTCTTT
. TRBJ1-2 TRBV24-1 . CATSDFTANYGYTF TGTGCCACCAGTGATTTTACAGCTAACTATGGCTACACCTTC
. TRBJ1-6 TRBV5-6 . CASSLWGETYNSPLHF TGTGCCAGCAGCTTGTGGGGCGAGACTTATAATTCACCCCTCCACTTT
. TRBJ1-4 TRBV30 . CAWMELDEKLFF TGTGCCTGGATGGAGCTGGATGAAAAACTGTTTTTT
. TRBJ1-1 TRBV27 . CASSFLRGGEAFF TGTGCCAGCAGTTTCCTAAGGGGGGGTGAAGCTTTCTTT
. TRBJ2-2 TRBV5-1 TRBD1 CASSKLQGASTGELFF TGCGCCAGCAGTAAATTACAGGGGGCAAGTACCGGGGAGCTGTTTTTT
. TRBJ2-7 TRBV9 . CASSAIGDYEQYF TGTGCCAGCAGCGCGATAGGGGACTACGAGCAGTACTTC
once TRBJ2-1 TRBV12-3/TRBV12-4 . CASRADSLNEQFF TGTGCCAGCAGGGCAGACAGTCTCAATGAGCAGTTCTTC
. TRBJ1-1 TRBV27 . CASSFTRNTEAFF TGTGCCAGCAGTTTCACGAGGAACACTGAAGCTTTCTTT
few TRBJ2-7 TRBV30 . CAWGRQGIYEQYF TGTGCCTGGGGGAGGCAGGGGATATACGAGCAGTACTTC
. TRBJ2-7 TRBV29-1 TRBD2 CSVKGLAGGSYEQYF TGCAGCGTTAAGGGACTAGCGGGAGGCTCCTACGAGCAGTACTTC
. TRBJ1-5 TRBV19 TRBD1 CASSKTGAGNQPQHF TGTGCCAGTAGTAAGACAGGGGCAGGCAATCAGCCCCAGCATTTT
. TRBJ1-6 TRBV5-1 . CASSLDNNSPLHF TGCGCCAGCAGCTTGGACAATAATTCACCCCTCCACTTT
. TRBJ2-7 TRBV5-1 TRBD2 CASSWGRSGGDEQYF TGCGCCAGCAGCTGGGGACGTTCGGGAGGCGACGAGCAGTACTTC
. TRBJ2-3 TRBV18 . CASSPTTSSTDTQYF TGTGCCAGCTCACCGACTACCTCTAGCACAGATACGCAGTATTTT
. TRBJ2-7 TRBV11-2 TRBD1 CASSPQGDVNEQYF TGTGCCAGCAGCCCCCAGGGGGATGTCAACGAGCAGTACTTC
. TRBJ2-3 TRBV7-2 TRBD2 CASRYTGGGTDTQYF TGTGCCAGCAGGTACACCGGGGGAGGGACAGATACGCAGTATTTT
. TRBJ2-2 TRBV29-1 . CSVAGQYTGELFF TGCAGCGTAGCTGGACAGTACACCGGGGAGCTGTTTTTT
. TRBJ1-5 TRBV6-5 . CASSRDTWSNQPQHF TGTGCCAGCAGCCGGGACACCTGGAGCAATCAGCCCCAGCATTTT
. TRBJ2-1 TRBV27 . CASRILSSYNEQFF TGTGCCAGCAGAATATTGAGCTCCTACAATGAGCAGTTCTTC
. TRBJ2-7 TRBV11-3 . CASSLDAGREQYF TGTGCCAGCAGCTTAGATGCGGGGAGGGAGCAGTACTTC
. TRBJ2-1 TRBV5-1 TRBD2 CASSPLAGGPGEQFF TGCGCCAGCAGCCCCCTAGCGGGAGGGCCGGGTGAGCAGTTCTTC